The 11 T cell receptor beta chains in this list originate from one sample, sequenced in a study of blood T cells in healthy people across ages. The authors ran a second PCR of 7 to 11 cycles using a sample-barcoded 5' primer and a J-beta primer mix. A single record per CDR3 protein comes from TCRdb applying MiXCR to the 5' RACE reads. Among over a million distinct CDR3 sequences listed, approximately 25% were seen once. The same sample was also used in a study of T cells of mothers and their children.

Sequencing used blood. The receptors were sampled from a girl aged 2 to 9 in good health.

J is TRBJ2-4 and V is TRBV7-9, with a possible D match to TRBD1 (6 bases). The length of the CDR3 is 15 residues. V gave up 5 bases and J gave up 6 bases, with 17 bases separating them. Germline V gene sequence: CDR1 SEHNR, CDR2 FQNEAQ (reference sequence). This CDR3 reads CASSPAQRGINIQYF. CDR3 in DNA: TGTGCCAGCAGCCCAGCCCAGAGGGGGATAAACATTCAGTACTTC. The full variable domain, in which reference TRBV7-9 and TRBJ2-4 provide the parts outside the CDR3, is DTGVSQNPRHKITKRGQNVTFRCDPISEHNRLYWYRQTLGQGPEFLTYFQNEAQLEKSRLLSDRFSAERPKGSFSTLEIQRTEQGDSAMYLCASSPAQRGINIQYFGAGTRLSVL.

The chain links TRBV4-1 to TRBJ1-4; D unresolved. This CDR3 is 14 amino acids long. Germline V gene sequence: CDR1 MGHRA, CDR2 YSYEKL. With 1 base removed from V and 8 bases from J, the gap between germline ends came to 11 bases. The CDR3 nucleotides are TGCGCCAGCAGCCAAGGGTGGTCGAGGGAAAAACTGTTTTTT. This encodes CASSQGWSREKLFF.

This clonotype turned up a few times. The V call is TRBV7-9, the J call TRBJ2-7; D is undetermined. The length of the CDR3 is 14 residues. The germline CDR1 and CDR2 sequences are SEHNR and FQNEAQ (reference sequence). Trimming shortened V by 2 bases and J by 10 bases, and 18 bases separated the two germline ends. The chain's CDR3 is CASSLRANDMGQYF. For the CDR3, the DNA is TGTGCCAGCAGCTTAAGGGCGAACGATATGGGTCAGTACTTC.

The chain carries TRBV7-9 and TRBJ2-4; D remains unclear. The germline V gene encodes CDR1 SEHNR and CDR2 FQNEAQ (reference sequence). This CDR3 is built from 14 residues. V lost 4 bases and J 0 bases, leaving 7 bases between the germline ends. In DNA form, the CDR3 reads TGTGCCAGCAGCTCCCCCGTAGCCAAAAACATTCAGTACTTC. It translates to CASSSPVAKNIQYF.

Only a few counts were recorded for this clonotype. The chain is built from TRBV25-1 and TRBJ2-5, with 7 bases identical to TRBD1. Unmatched junction bases numbered 5, after V lost 3 bases and J lost 1 base. This CDR3 has 15 residues. Germline V gene data show CDR1 as MGHDK and CDR2 as SYGVNS. This chain's CDR3 is CASSDPGTAQETQYF. CDR3 coding DNA: TGTGCCAGCAGTGACCCCGGGACAGCCCAAGAGACCCAGTACTTC.

This clonotype appeared a few times. This chain connects TRBV2 to TRBJ1-5, with a possible D match to TRBD1 (5 bases). CDR1 and CDR2 (germline): SNHLY, FYNNEI. With 8 bases removed from V and 7 bases from J, the gap between germline ends came to 15 bases. The CDR3 runs 13 residues. CDR3 sequence (DNA): TGTGCCAGCTGTGTAGGGGAAAAACAGCCCCAGCATTTT. This translates into CASCVGEKQPQHF.

This chain joins TRBV12-3 or TRBV12-4 and TRBJ1-1, with D uncertain. With 7 bases removed from V and 5 bases from J, the gap between germline ends came to 14 bases. CDR3 length equals 13 residues. This chain's CDR3 is CASTQAGWTEAFF. The CDR3 nucleotides read TGTGCCAGCACTCAGGCCGGCTGGACTGAAGCTTTCTTT.

The CDR3 loop is CASSHQDRLNIQYF. The CDR3 DNA sequence: TGTGCCAGCAGTCACCAGGACAGATTAAACATTCAGTACTTC. The gene calls are TRBV6-5 and TRBJ2-4, with D maybe TRBD1 (6 bases). The CDR3 has 14 amino acids. CDR1 MNHEY and CDR2 SVGAGI come from the germline V gene. Trimming removed 5 bases from V and 6 bases from J, with 14 bases in between.

The V and J genes are TRBV6-5 and TRBJ1-2; no clear D gene. The V end lost 2 bases, the J end lost 0 bases, and 4 bases lay between the germline ends. Germline loops: CDR1 MNHEY, CDR2 SVGAGI. The CDR3 is 13 amino acids. CDR3 in DNA: TGTGCCAGCAGTTACGAGGCTAACTATGGCTACACCTTC. The encoded protein is CASSYEANYGYTF.

This chain joins TRBV4-3 and TRBJ2-1; 8 bases fit TRBD2. The CDR3 has 14 amino acids. The V and J ends lost 0 bases and 13 bases, in that order; junction bases with no gene match: 8. Germline-derived CDR1 and CDR2 are LGHNA and YSLEER. CDR3 sequence: CASSQERLAGTQFF. Written as DNA, the CDR3 is TGCGCCAGCAGCCAAGAACGGTTAGCGGGGACCCAGTTCTTC.

This clonotype occurred a few times. The V gene is TRBV21-1, the J gene TRBJ2-3; the table gives TRBD2 as D, unverified against the DNA. TRBV21-1 is an annotated pseudogene. The length of the CDR3 is 19 residues. CDR3: CASSPGSGSGKSSTDTQYF. The CDR3 coding sequence is TGTGCCAGCAGCCCAGGGAGCGGGAGTGGTAAATCTAGCACAGATACGCAGTATTTT.